This T cell receptor beta chain originates from a study of molecular identifiers for immune sequencing clone quantification listed by TCRdb under 2018. With regard to the full study: In a replicate experiment, RNA from roughly 21,000 or 96,000 naive CD8 T cells was split into five aliquots, four of which were sequenced. CD8 T cells were used in a methods study to benchmark molecular-identifier clustering-based TCR repertoire sequencing (MIDCIRS) and TCR RNA copy counting. Study-level results and caveats: When barcode sub-clustering was not used, chimeric consensus sequences inflated TCR diversity, with chimeras reaching as high as 47%. Highly expanded clone sizes could be underestimated if identical TCR molecules share a barcode. Naive libraries contained spiked-in Jurkat TCR RNA (approximately ten copies' worth), which is not part of the donor repertoire. Approximately 2.7 recovered TCR RNA copies per cell were obtained by modeling, versus about 10 by digital PCR, implying a capture efficiency of approximately 30%. Spiked-in Jurkat TCR RNA equivalent to a single cell was reported to be detectable even among approximately 900,000 naive CD8 T cells. Clones above 20 RNA copies held over 98% of molecules in CMV-specific effector cells but under 1% in naive cells.

The CDR3, cysteine through phenylalanine, is 13 amino acids long. CDR3 DNA is the only sequence kept; it has 39 bases, read in frame from the first base. The germline V gene supplies CDR1 KGHDR and CDR2 SFDVKD. Libraries of naive CD8 T cells were built from around 20,000 to 990,000 sorted cells, with 10%, 30% or 50% of the purified RNA used. On a BD FACSAria II, naive CD8 T cells were FACS-sorted as CD8+CD4-CCR7+CD45RA+ and collected into RLT Plus buffer. Under 11 TCR copies' worth of Jurkat RNA were spiked into about 20,000-1,000,000 naive CD8 T cell samples to test detection sensitivity. CD8 T cells were enriched using RosetteSep CD8+ T Cell Enrichment Cocktail and Ficoll-Paque, and the enriched cells then underwent ACK red cell lysis. The protocol used for the library was PCR. Sequencing was performed on an Illumina HiSeq 4000. Bulk TCR libraries were prepared as previously described, using TCR primers listed in Table S5. The Qiagen AllPrep DNA/RNA kit was used to purify total RNA. Reads from multiple sequencing runs of the same library were pooled before analysis. In the paper's pipeline: Reads were retained only if their TCR constant sequence matched exactly, and those retained reads were trimmed to 150 nt and grouped according to their 12-nt molecular barcodes. Reads in each barcode group were sub-clustered using a 15% Levenshtein threshold, and a quality-weighted consensus sequence was built for each RNA molecule. Non-functional sequences were excluded, and lower-count sequences lying one edit away from another sequence were also excluded. Barcode sub-clusters with fewer than 20% of the maximum read count were removed, based on fitting two negative binomial distributions. In TCRdb, the public reads were trimmed at Q25 with fastp and aligned with MiXCR, with productive beta chains retained. All rows with the same CDR3 protein become a single entry with the most common DNA and genes. The authors' filters were not applied to this entry. This sample gives just under 650,000 distinct CDR3 sequences in total; 20% of them show up just once. Around 0.9% of the sample rests with the top ten.

In the case of this clonotype: The antigen it recognizes is unknown. Possible read error: a much larger clone is one base away.

Sequencing was carried out using naive CD8+ T cells from blood, with Jurkat cell RNA spiked in. The sample's cell subset or site label, decoded: FACS-sorted CD8+CD4-CCR7+CD45RA+ naive T cells. The rearrangement combines TRBV24-1 with TRBJ2-1; the D gene remains uncertain. The TCR comes from a human donor in good health. Some libraries in this study had Jurkat cell RNA spiked in. The DNA is TGTGCCACCAGAGATTCCGGTTACAATGAGCAGTTCTTC. Translation gives CATRDSGYNEQFF.